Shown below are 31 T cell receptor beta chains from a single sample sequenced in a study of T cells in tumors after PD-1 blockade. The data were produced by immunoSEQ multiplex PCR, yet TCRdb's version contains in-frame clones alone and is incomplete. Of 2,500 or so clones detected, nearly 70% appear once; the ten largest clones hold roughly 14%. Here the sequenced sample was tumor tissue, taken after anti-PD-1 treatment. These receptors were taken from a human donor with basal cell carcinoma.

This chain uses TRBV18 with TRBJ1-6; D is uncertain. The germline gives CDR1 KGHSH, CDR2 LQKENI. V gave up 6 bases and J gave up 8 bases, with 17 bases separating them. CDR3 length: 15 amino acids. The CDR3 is CASSSADGLDSPLHF. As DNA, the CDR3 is TGTGCCAGCTCCTCTGCGGACGGTTTGGATTCACCCCTCCACTTT.

CDR3 bases: TGTGCCTGGAGTGTACGGGGGGACTATGGCTACACCTTC. This codes for CAWSVRGDYGYTF. The gene calls are TRBV30 and TRBJ1-2; tentatively, D is TRBD1 (5 bases). V lost 0 bases and J lost 3, with 8 bases in between. This CDR3 spans 13 amino acids. Germline CDR1 GTSNPN, CDR2 SVGIG (reference sequence).

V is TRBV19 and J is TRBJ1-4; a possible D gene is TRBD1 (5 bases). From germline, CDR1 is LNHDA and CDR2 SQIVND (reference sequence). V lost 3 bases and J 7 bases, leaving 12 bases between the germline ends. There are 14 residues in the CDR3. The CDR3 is CASSIQRGSEKLFF. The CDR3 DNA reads TGTGCCAGTAGTATCCAGCGGGGGAGTGAAAAACTGTTTTTT. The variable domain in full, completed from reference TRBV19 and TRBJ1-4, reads DGGITQSPKYLFRKEGQNVTLSCEQNLNHDAMYWYRQDPGQGLRLIYYSQIVNDFQKGDIAEGYSVSREKKESFPLTVTSAQKNPTAFYLCASSIQRGSEKLFFGSGTQLSVL.

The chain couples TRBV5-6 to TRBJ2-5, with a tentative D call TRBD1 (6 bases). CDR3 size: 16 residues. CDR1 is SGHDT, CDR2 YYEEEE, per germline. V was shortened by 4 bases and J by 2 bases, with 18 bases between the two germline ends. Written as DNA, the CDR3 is TGTGCCAGCAGCGTGAGGAGTTTGAGGGGGCAAGAGACCCAGTACTTC. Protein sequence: CASSVRSLRGQETQYF.

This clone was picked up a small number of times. The CDR3 nucleotides read TGCGCCAGCAGTGAGTCGTCCGGACAGGGGGCCGACACCGGGGAGCTGTTTTTT. This translates into CASSESSGQGADTGELFF. The rearrangement joins TRBV10-1 to TRBJ2-2; 11 bases are shared with TRBD1. This CDR3 contains 18 residues. The V segment lost 0 bases and the J segment 3 bases; nucleotides outside the gene matches: 6. Germline CDR1 is WNHNN and CDR2 is SYGVQD (reference sequence).

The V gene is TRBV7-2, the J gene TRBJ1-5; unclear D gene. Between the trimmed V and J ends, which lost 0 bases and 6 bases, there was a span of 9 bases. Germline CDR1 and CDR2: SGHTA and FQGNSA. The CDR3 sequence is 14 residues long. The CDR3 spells CASSLAAQGQPQHF. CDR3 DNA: TGTGCCAGCAGCTTAGCGGCCCAAGGTCAGCCCCAGCATTTT.

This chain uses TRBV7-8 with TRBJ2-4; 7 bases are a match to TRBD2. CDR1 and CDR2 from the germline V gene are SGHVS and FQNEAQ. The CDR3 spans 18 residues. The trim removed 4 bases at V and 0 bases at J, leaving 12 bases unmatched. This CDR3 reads CASSWPGREALAKNIQYF. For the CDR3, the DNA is TGTGCCAGCAGCTGGCCCGGACGGGAGGCTCTAGCCAAAAACATTCAGTACTTC.

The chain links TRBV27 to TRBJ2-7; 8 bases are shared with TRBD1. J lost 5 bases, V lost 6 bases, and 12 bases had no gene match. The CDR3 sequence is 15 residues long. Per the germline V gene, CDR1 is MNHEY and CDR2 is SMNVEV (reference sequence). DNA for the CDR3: TGTGCCAGCAGGCCAAGGGGCAGGGGGCCAGACGAGCAGTACTTC. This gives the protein CASRPRGRGPDEQYF.

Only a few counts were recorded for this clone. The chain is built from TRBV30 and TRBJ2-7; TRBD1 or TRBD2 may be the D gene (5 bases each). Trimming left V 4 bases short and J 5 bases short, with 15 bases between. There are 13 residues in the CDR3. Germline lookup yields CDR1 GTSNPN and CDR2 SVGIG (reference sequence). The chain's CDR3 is CAWTPGRTDEQYF. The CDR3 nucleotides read TGTGCCTGGACCCCGGGACGGACTGACGAGCAGTACTTC.

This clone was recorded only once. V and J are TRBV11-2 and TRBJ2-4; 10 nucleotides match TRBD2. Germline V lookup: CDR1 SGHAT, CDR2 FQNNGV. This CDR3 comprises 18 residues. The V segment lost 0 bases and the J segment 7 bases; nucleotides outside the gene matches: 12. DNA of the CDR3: TGTGCCAGCAGCTTAGAATCCCTCGGACTAGCGGCGAAGAACATTCAGTACTTC. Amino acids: CASSLESLGLAAKNIQYF.

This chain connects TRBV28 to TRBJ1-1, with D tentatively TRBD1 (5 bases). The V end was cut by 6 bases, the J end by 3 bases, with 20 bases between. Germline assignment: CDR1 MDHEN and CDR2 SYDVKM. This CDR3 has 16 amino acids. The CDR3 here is CASSPGAGTIHTEAFF. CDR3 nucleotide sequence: TGTGCCAGCAGCCCTGGGGCCGGGACGATCCACACTGAAGCTTTCTTT. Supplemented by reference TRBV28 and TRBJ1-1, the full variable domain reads DVKVTQSSRYLVKRTGEKVFLECVQDMDHENMFWYRQDPGLGLRLIYFSYDVKMKEKGDIPEGYSVSREKKERFSLILESASTNQTSMYLCASSPGAGTIHTEAFFGQGTRLTVV.

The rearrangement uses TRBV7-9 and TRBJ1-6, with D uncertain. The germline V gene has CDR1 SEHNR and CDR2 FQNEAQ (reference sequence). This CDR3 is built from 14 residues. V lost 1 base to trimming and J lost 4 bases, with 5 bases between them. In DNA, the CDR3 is TGTGCCAGCAGCTTAGGATCGTATAATTCACCCCTCCACTTT. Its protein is CASSLGSYNSPLHF.

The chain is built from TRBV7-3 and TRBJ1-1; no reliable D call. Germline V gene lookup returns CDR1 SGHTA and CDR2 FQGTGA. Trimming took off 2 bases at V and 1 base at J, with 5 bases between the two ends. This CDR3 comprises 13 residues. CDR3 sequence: CASSLHQNTEAFF. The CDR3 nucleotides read TGTGCCAGCAGCTTACACCAGAACACTGAAGCTTTCTTT. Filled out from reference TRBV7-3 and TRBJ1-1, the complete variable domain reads GAGVSQTPSNKVTEKGKYVELRCDPISGHTALYWYRQSLGQGPEFLIYFQGTGAADDSGLPNDRFFAVRPEGSVSTLKIQRTERGDSAVYLCASSLHQNTEAFFGQGTRLTVV.

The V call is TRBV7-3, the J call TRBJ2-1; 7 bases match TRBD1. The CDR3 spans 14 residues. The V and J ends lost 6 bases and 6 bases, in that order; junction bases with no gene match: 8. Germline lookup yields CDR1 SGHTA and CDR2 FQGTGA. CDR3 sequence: CASSRAGGRNEQFF. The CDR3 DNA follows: TGTGCCAGCAGTAGGGCAGGGGGTCGCAATGAGCAGTTCTTC.

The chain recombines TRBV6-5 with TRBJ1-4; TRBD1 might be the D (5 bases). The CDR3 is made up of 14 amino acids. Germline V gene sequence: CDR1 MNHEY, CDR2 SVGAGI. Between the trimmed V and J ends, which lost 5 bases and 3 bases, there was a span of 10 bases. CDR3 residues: CASSRGTSNEKLFF. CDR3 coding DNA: TGTGCCAGCAGTCGGGGGACTTCTAATGAAAAACTGTTTTTT.

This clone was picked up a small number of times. CDR3: CASSLFGSLRGNEQFF. The CDR3 nucleotides are TGTGCCAGCAGCCTCTTTGGGTCCTTACGAGGGAATGAGCAGTTCTTC. V usage is TRBV28 and J usage is TRBJ2-1; D may be TRBD2 (5 bases). Germline V lookup: CDR1 MDHEN, CDR2 SYDVKM. The CDR3 has 16 residues. V lost 6 bases and J lost 7, with 22 bases in between. The whole variable domain, remainder taken from reference TRBV28 and TRBJ2-1, is DVKVTQSSRYLVKRTGEKVFLECVQDMDHENMFWYRQDPGLGLRLIYFSYDVKMKEKGDIPEGYSVSREKKERFSLILESASTNQTSMYLCASSLFGSLRGNEQFFGPGTRLTVL.

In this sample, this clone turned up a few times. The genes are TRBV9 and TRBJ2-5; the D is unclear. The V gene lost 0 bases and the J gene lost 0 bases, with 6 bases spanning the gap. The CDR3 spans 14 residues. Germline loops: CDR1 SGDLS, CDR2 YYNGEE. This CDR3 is CASSVGGYQETQYF. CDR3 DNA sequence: TGTGCCAGCAGCGTAGGTGGGTACCAAGAGACCCAGTACTTC.

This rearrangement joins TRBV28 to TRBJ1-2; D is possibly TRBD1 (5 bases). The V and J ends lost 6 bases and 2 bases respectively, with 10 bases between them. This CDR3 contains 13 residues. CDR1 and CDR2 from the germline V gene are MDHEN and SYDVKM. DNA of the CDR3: TGTGCCAGCAGCCCGACAGTGAACTATGGCTACACCTTC. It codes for CASSPTVNYGYTF.

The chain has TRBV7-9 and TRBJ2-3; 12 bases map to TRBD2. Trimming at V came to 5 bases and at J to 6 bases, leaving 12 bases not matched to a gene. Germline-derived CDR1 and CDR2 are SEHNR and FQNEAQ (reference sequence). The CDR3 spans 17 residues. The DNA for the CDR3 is TGTGCCAGCAGCCTCCTAGGACTAGCGGGGAGGGAGGATACGCAGTATTTT. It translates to CASSLLGLAGREDTQYF.

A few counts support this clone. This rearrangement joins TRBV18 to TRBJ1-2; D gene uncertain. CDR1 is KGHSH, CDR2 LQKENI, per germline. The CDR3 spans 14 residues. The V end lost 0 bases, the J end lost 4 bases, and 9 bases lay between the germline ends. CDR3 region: CASSPPTESYGYTF. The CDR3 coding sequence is TGTGCCAGCTCACCACCTACAGAGAGCTATGGCTACACCTTC.

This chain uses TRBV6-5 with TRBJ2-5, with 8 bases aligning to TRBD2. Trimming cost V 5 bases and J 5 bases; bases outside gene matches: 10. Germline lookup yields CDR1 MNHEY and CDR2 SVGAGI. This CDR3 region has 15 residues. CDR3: CASSQPGTRGETQYF. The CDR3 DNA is TGTGCCAGCAGTCAACCCGGGACTAGGGGGGAGACCCAGTACTTC.

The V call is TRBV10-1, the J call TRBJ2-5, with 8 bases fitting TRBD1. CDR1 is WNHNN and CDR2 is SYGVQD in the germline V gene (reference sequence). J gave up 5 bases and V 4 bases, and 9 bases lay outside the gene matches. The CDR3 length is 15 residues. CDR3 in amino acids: CASSAGQVFGETQYF. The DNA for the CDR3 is TGCGCCAGCAGTGCGGGACAGGTCTTTGGTGAGACCCAGTACTTC.

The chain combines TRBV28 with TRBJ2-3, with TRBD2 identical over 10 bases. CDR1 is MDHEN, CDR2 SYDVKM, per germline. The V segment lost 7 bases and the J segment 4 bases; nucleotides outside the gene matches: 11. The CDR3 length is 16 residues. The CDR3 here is CASTFQSGRDADTQYF. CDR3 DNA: TGTGCCAGCACCTTTCAAAGCGGGAGGGACGCAGATACGCAGTATTTT.

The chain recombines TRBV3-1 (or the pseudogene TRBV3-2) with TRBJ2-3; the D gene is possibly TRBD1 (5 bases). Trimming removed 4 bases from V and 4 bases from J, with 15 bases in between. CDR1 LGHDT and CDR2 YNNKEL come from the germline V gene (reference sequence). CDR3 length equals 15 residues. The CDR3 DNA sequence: TGTGCCAGCAGCCGAAAGGGGCCGTGGGCAGATACGCAGTATTTT. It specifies CASSRKGPWADTQYF.

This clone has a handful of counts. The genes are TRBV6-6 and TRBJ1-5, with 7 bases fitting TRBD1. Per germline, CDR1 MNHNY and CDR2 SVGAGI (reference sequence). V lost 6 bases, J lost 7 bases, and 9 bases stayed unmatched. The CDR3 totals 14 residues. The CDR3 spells CASRAGQPFQPQHF. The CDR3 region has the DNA TGTGCCAGCAGGGCGGGACAGCCATTCCAGCCCCAGCATTTT.

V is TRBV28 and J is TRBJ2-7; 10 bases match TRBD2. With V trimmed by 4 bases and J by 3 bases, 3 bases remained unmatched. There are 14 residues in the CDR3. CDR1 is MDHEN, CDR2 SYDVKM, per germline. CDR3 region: CASSSGTSDYEQYF. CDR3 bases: TGTGCCAGCAGTTCCGGGACTAGCGACTACGAGCAGTACTTC.

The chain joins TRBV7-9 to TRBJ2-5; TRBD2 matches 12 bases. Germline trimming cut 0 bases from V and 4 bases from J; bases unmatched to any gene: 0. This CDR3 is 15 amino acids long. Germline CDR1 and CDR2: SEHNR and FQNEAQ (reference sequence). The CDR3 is CASSLATSGRETQYF. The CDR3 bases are TGTGCCAGCAGCTTAGCGACTAGCGGGAGAGAGACCCAGTACTTC.

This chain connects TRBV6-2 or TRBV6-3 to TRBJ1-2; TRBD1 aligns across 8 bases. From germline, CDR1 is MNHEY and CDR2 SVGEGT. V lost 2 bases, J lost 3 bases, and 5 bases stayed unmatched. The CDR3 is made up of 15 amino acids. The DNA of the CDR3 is TGTGCCAGCAGTTACGGCAGGGGGCGCGACTATGGCTACACCTTC. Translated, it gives CASSYGRGRDYGYTF.

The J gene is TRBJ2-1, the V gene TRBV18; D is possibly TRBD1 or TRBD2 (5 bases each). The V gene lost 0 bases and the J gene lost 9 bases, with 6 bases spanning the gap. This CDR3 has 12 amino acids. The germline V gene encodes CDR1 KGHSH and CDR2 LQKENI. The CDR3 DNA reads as TGTGCCAGCTCACCACCAGGGACTGAGCAGTTCTTC. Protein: CASSPPGTEQFF.

The CDR3 reads CASSEAIFSPLHF. DNA of the CDR3: TGCGCCAGCAGCGAAGCGATATTTTCACCCCTCCACTTT. The chain is built from TRBV4-3 and TRBJ1-6; D call uncertain. In germline, CDR1 is LGHNA, CDR2 YSLEER. Trimming took off 5 bases at V and 9 bases at J, with 11 bases between the two ends. The CDR3 extends over 13 amino acids.

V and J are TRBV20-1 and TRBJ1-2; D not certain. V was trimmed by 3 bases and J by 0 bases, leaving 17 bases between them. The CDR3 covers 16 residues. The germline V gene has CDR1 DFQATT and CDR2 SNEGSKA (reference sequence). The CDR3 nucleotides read TGCAGTGCTAGTTTTCGCGGCGGGATTGCTAACTATGGCTACACCTTC. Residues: CSASFRGGIANYGYTF.